What follows are 13 T cell receptor beta chains derived from one specimen sequenced in a study of cytomegalovirus exposure and HLA in healthy donors. In the PCR, 60 Vbeta and 13 Jbeta primers were used. Sequenced by immunoSEQ multiplex PCR; TCRdb stores in-frame clones only, minus some. The table has almost 200,000 clones, roughly 72% seen once. Specimen: PBMCs. These receptor sequences come from a man aged 25-40 years in good health and CMV-seronegative.

This chain uses TRBV4-1 with TRBJ1-2; the match to TRBD1 covers 7 bases. V was clipped by 3 bases and J by 6 bases; unmatched bases: 7. Germline V gives CDR1 MGHRA, CDR2 YSYEKL. This CDR3 comprises 14 residues. The CDR3 bases are TGCGCCAGCAGCCAGACAGGGTTTCTTGATGGCTACACCTTC. Encoded protein: CASSQTGFLDGYTF.

This chain links TRBV6-1 with TRBJ1-6; TRBD1 is a possible D gene (6 bases). Trimming took 5 bases from V and 8 from J, leaving 10 bases between them. This CDR3 is built from 13 residues. The germline CDR1 and CDR2 sequences are MNHNS and SASEGT. The DNA for the CDR3 is TGTGCCAGCAGTTTGGGACAAGATTCACCCCTCCACTTT. Amino acid sequence: CASSLGQDSPLHF.

The V gene is TRBV10-3, the J gene TRBJ1-5, with 7 bases identical to TRBD1. CDR1 is ENHRY and CDR2 is SYGVKD in the germline V gene. The CDR3 is 14 amino acids. Trimming cost V 10 bases and J 0 bases; bases outside gene matches: 6. CDR3 DNA sequence: TGTGCCACCAGGACAGGTTATAGCAATCAGCCCCAGCATTTT. This translates into CATRTGYSNQPQHF.

J is TRBJ2-1 and V is TRBV9; D call uncertain. V shed 0 bases and J shed 8 bases, with 9 bases lying between them. The germline V gene has CDR1 SGDLS and CDR2 YYNGEE. The CDR3 runs to 13 residues. The CDR3 DNA follows: TGTGCCAGCAGCGTAGTAGTCAGCGATGAGCAGTTCTTC. This sequence encodes CASSVVVSDEQFF.

The CDR3 protein is CASSQGASAGLTDTQYF. CDR3 sequence (DNA): TGTGCCAGCAGCCAAGGGGCCTCAGCGGGCCTCACAGATACGCAGTATTTT. The genes are TRBV4-2 and TRBJ2-3; possible D gene TRBD2, 6 bases. This CDR3 is 17 amino acids long. From germline, CDR1 is LGHNA and CDR2 YNFKEQ. V shed 1 base and J shed 2 bases, with 16 bases lying between them.

This chain joins TRBV27 and TRBJ2-2; D gene uncertain. The CDR3 has 15 amino acids. The ends were cut back, 0 bases at V and 5 bases at J, with 10 bases in the middle. Germline CDR1 and CDR2: MNHEY and SMNVEV (reference sequence). The CDR3 is CASSLSVERTGELFF. The CDR3 DNA sequence: TGTGCCAGCAGTTTATCGGTGGAGAGAACCGGGGAGCTGTTTTTT.

CDR3 sequence: CASRLQGADTIYF. DNA for the CDR3: TGTGCCAGCAGACTGCAGGGGGCTGACACCATATATTTT. This chain connects TRBV5-6 to TRBJ1-3, with 8 positions matching TRBD1. Germline CDR1 and CDR2: SGHDT and YYEEEE. V was clipped by 5 bases and J by 8 bases; unmatched bases: 6. This CDR3 comprises 13 residues.

The rearrangement joins TRBV5-1 to TRBJ2-7; 13 bases match TRBD2. Germline values: CDR1 SGHRS, CDR2 YFSETQ. CDR3 size: 15 residues. Trimming took 2 bases from V and 9 from J; bases not matched to a gene: 8. CDR3 sequence (DNA): TGCGCCAGCAGCTTTCTCGGACTAGCGGGAGAGGGGCAGTACTTC. Translating gives CASSFLGLAGEGQYF.

This clone occurred once. This chain links TRBV5-1 with TRBJ2-3, with D unresolved. This CDR3 contains 14 residues. Trimming cost V 0 bases and J 2 bases, with 7 bases left between them. Germline V gives CDR1 SGHRS, CDR2 YFSETQ. The CDR3 sequence: CASSLVATTDTQYF. CDR3 in DNA: TGCGCCAGCAGCTTGGTGGCCACCACAGATACGCAGTATTTT.

This rearrangement joins TRBV2 to TRBJ2-4, with D perhaps matching TRBD1 (6 bases). Germline V gives CDR1 SNHLY, CDR2 FYNNEI. V lost 5 bases, J lost 14 bases, and 19 bases lay in between. The CDR3 length is 13 residues. CDR3 DNA: TGTGCCAGCAGTCCTCCGGGACAAGGCCGAAAGTACTTC. It is translated as CASSPPGQGRKYF. The full variable domain, completed using reference TRBV2 and TRBJ2-4, is EPEVTQTPSHQVTQMGQEVILRCVPISNHLYFYWYRQILGQKVEFLVSFYNNEISEKSEIFDDQFSVERPDGSNFTLKIRSTKLEDSAMYFCASSPPGQGRKYFGAGTRLSVL.

The gene calls are TRBV4-2 and TRBJ2-7; D not resolved. The germline V gene has CDR1 LGHNA and CDR2 YNFKEQ. CDR3 length: 13 residues. Trimming took 7 bases from V and 2 from J, leaving 12 bases between them. The DNA for the CDR3 is TGTGCCAGCACCCCAGACAATGCCTACGAGCAGTACTTC. Translating it yields CASTPDNAYEQYF.

This sequence joins TRBV7-9 and TRBJ1-4, with D unresolved. Germline V gene data show CDR1 as SEHNR and CDR2 as FQNEAQ (reference sequence). CDR3 size: 16 residues. V lost 5 bases to trimming and J lost 11 bases, with 24 bases between them. The CDR3 DNA reads TGTGCCAGCAGCGCGAACGCCGGGATAACGCCTCTCAAACTGTTTTTT. Translated: CASSANAGITPLKLFF.

This clone was detected only once. The rearrangement joins TRBV29-1 to TRBJ2-6, with D possibly matching TRBD1 (5 bases). The CDR3 covers 14 residues. V was cut by 7 bases and J by 1 base, with 11 bases left in between. The germline CDR1 and CDR2 sequences are SQVTM and ANQGSEA. CDR3 region: CSAYDSSGANVLTF. The CDR3 DNA sequence: TGCAGCGCCTACGACAGTTCTGGGGCCAACGTCCTGACTTTC.